This T cell receptor (beta chain) emerged from a study of blood T cell repertoires in COVID-19. CDR1 SNHLY and CDR2 FYNNEI come from the germline V gene. V was shortened by 4 bases and J by 0 bases, with 2 bases between the two germline ends. This CDR3 has 12 residues. This clone was seen a single time. Other DNA sequences within the sample encode an identical CDR3. The repertoire was sequenced with immunoSEQ multiplex PCR; TCRdb's copy has only in-frame clones and lacks some. This table has about 99,000 clones, 79% appearing once. The chain employs TRBV2 and TRBJ2-3; no reliable D call. Sequencing used peripheral blood. The sequence was collected from a woman aged 80 or over with active or convalescent COVID-19. CDR3 DNA sequence: TGTGCCAGCAGTGCGAGCACAGATACGCAGTATTTT. Its translation: CASSASTDTQYF.